The next 18 T cell receptor beta chains were all read from a single sample in a study of T cell repertoires in cytomegalovirus infection. Antigens of these TCRs are unknown. TCRdb processed the reads anew with MiXCR; each CDR3 protein has one entry. The table includes about 360,000 distinct CDR3 sequences, about 35% detected once. Sequenced here: cultured PBMCs, sampled from culture after CMV antigen stimulation. The source of these receptors is a human donor in good health (CMV status not recorded). Some clones in this sample may be carry-over from other donors' samples.

This clonotype was seen just once. The chain uses TRBV19 and TRBJ1-3, with TRBD1 as a possible D gene (5 bases). The CDR3 runs to 17 residues. V was pared by 3 bases and J by 5 bases, with 20 bases between. Germline V CDR1 and CDR2: LNHDA, SQIVND (reference sequence). The CDR3 region is CASSIGTGGVLRNTIYF. DNA for the CDR3: TGTGCCAGTAGTATCGGCACCGGGGGGGTCCTCCGAAACACCATATATTTT.

This clonotype was seen repeatedly, ten times or more. The chain has TRBV7-2 and TRBJ2-1; weak D call: TRBD2 (6 bases). Germline V gives CDR1 SGHTA, CDR2 FQGNSA. The V end lost 0 bases, the J end lost 5 bases, and 11 bases lay between the germline ends. CDR3 size: 15 residues. DNA of the CDR3: TGTGCCAGCAGCTTAGCCCTGGGACTTAACAATGAGCAGTTCTTC. It yields the protein CASSLALGLNNEQFF.

This clonotype was recorded only once. The CDR3 spells CAIQSGYNEQFF. CDR3 sequence (DNA): TGTGCCATCCAGAGCGGCTACAATGAGCAGTTCTTC. This chain joins TRBV10-3 and TRBJ2-1, with D perhaps TRBD2 (5 bases). Germline V gene data show CDR1 as ENHRY and CDR2 as SYGVKD. There are 12 residues in the CDR3. Trimming took off 8 bases at V and 3 bases at J, with 8 bases between the two ends.

This clonotype was detected ten times or more. The CDR3 nucleotides are TGTGCCAGCGGGAGGGCGCCTTCTGGCAATCAGCCCCAGCATTTT. It encodes CASGRAPSGNQPQHF. The chain combines TRBV2 with TRBJ1-5, with unresolved D. CDR1 and CDR2 from the germline V gene are SNHLY and FYNNEI. The V end lost 8 bases, the J end lost 2 bases, and 16 bases lay between the germline ends. There are 15 residues in the CDR3. Based on the CDR3 plus reference TRBV2 and TRBJ1-5, the full variable domain is EPEVTQTPSHQVTQMGQEVILRCVPISNHLYFYWYRQILGQKVEFLVSFYNNEISEKSEIFDDQFSVERPDGSNFTLKIRSTKLEDSAMYFCASGRAPSGNQPQHFGDGTRLSIL.

The table lists this clonotype with a few counts. This rearrangement joins TRBV5-4 to TRBJ2-1; D might be TRBD1 (6 bases). This CDR3 spans 15 amino acids. Trimming took 4 bases from V and 0 from J, leaving 11 bases between them. Per germline, CDR1 SGHNT and CDR2 YYREEE (reference sequence). CDR3: CASSLRDNSYNEQFF. The CDR3 nucleotides read TGTGCCAGCAGCCTCCGGGACAACTCCTACAATGAGCAGTTCTTC.

This clonotype turned up a few times. This rearrangement joins TRBV11-2 to TRBJ1-1; unclear D gene. V dropped 7 bases and J dropped 0 bases, with 9 bases sitting between them. CDR3 size: 13 residues. CDR1 SGHAT and CDR2 FQNNGV come from the germline V gene. CDR3 coding DNA: TGTGCCAGCACCCGAATATTGAACACTGAAGCTTTCTTT. Translated: CASTRILNTEAFF. Combining the CDR3 with reference TRBV11-2 and TRBJ1-1 gives the whole variable domain EAGVAQSPRYKIIEKRQSVAFWCNPISGHATLYWYQQILGQGPKLLIQFQNNGVVDDSQLPKDRFSAERLKGVDSTLKIQPAKLEDSAVYLCASTRILNTEAFFGQGTRLTVV.

This chain links TRBV20-1 with TRBJ2-2, with D maybe TRBD1 (6 bases). V was shortened by 0 bases and J by 0 bases, with 11 bases between the two germline ends. There are 16 residues in the CDR3. Germline V CDR1 and CDR2: DFQATT, SNEGSKA (reference sequence). CDR3 nucleotide sequence: TGCAGTGCTAGAGACGCTCAGGGGACGAACACCGGGGAGCTGTTTTTT. This encodes CSARDAQGTNTGELFF.

This clonotype was counted between two and nine times. The chain carries TRBV7-2 and TRBJ2-7; 7 bases line up with TRBD1. This CDR3 comprises 13 residues. CDR1 and CDR2 from the germline V gene are SGHTA and FQGNSA. The V segment lost 11 bases and the J segment 7 bases; nucleotides outside the gene matches: 14. The CDR3 is CASRRPGGWEQYF. The CDR3 DNA is TGTGCCTCCAGAAGACCAGGGGGTTGGGAGCAGTACTTC.

This clonotype has a handful of counts. The rearrangement links TRBV7-2 to TRBJ1-5; D unresolved. The V end was cut by 1 base, the J end by 6 bases, with 7 bases between. This CDR3 is 13 amino acids long. CDR1 is SGHTA, CDR2 FQGNSA, per germline. The CDR3 is CASSLEYRQPQHF. The DNA of the CDR3 is TGTGCCAGCAGCTTAGAGTATCGTCAGCCCCAGCATTTT.

Only a few counts were recorded for this clonotype. The chain joins TRBV7-9 to TRBJ2-1, with no clear D. Trimming shortened V by 5 bases and J by 0 bases, and 20 bases separated the two germline ends. The CDR3 covers 18 residues. CDR1 is SEHNR and CDR2 is FQNEAQ in the germline V gene (reference sequence). The chain's CDR3 is CASSPVSGPSSSYNEQFF. The CDR3 region has the DNA TGTGCCAGCAGCCCTGTATCGGGCCCGTCCTCCTCCTACAATGAGCAGTTCTTC.

This chain links TRBV24-1 with TRBJ2-1, with D possibly being TRBD1 (5 bases). Germline-derived CDR1 and CDR2 are KGHDR and SFDVKD. Trimming removed 0 bases at V and 9 bases at J, with 14 bases between. CDR3 length equals 15 residues. The CDR3 is CATSDLRAGFFEQFF. CDR3 nucleotide sequence: TGTGCCACCAGTGATTTGCGGGCAGGGTTCTTTGAGCAGTTCTTC.

This clonotype was seen at least ten times. The chain employs TRBV7-8 and TRBJ2-6; the D is unclear. Looked up from germline, CDR1 is SGHVS and CDR2 is FQNEAQ. Between the trimmed V and J ends, which lost 8 bases and 4 bases, there was a span of 18 bases. The CDR3 length is 16 residues. CDR3 DNA sequence: TGTGCCAGCCGCAATCGCGGTTTAGAGGGGGCCAACGTCCTGACTTTC. Protein product: CASRNRGLEGANVLTF.

In its sample, this clonotype was seen many times. The genes are TRBV7-9 and TRBJ2-7, with D perhaps TRBD2 (5 bases). The CDR3 is 15 amino acids. V was trimmed by 3 bases and J by 3 bases, leaving 15 bases between them. Germline V gene data show CDR1 as SEHNR and CDR2 as FQNEAQ (reference sequence). The CDR3 DNA sequence: TGTGCCAGCAGCTTGGGCGGGTCTGAGAGCTACGAGCAGTACGTC. As protein: CASSLGGSESYEQYV.

This rearrangement joins TRBV12-3 or TRBV12-4 to TRBJ2-3; 8 nucleotides agree with TRBD2. This CDR3 has 16 residues. V trimming: 6 bases; J trimming: 2 bases; junction bases outside the gene matches: 10. CDR3 bases: TGTGCCAGCAGCCCATGGGAGCGGGAGAACACAGATACGCAGTATTTT. This translates into CASSPWERENTDTQYF.

The chain links TRBV7-2 to TRBJ2-7; 7 bases map to TRBD1. Germline CDR1 reads SGHTA; CDR2 reads FQGNSA. CDR3 size: 15 residues. Trimming took 5 bases from V and 2 from J; bases not matched to a gene: 9. CDR3 sequence: CASSQQGMITYEQYF. For the CDR3, the DNA is TGTGCCAGCAGCCAACAGGGGATGATCACCTACGAGCAGTACTTC.

This rearrangement joins TRBV28 to TRBJ1-5; D may be TRBD1 (5 bases). This CDR3 is 13 amino acids long. CDR1 and CDR2 (germline): MDHEN, SYDVKM. Between the trimmed V and J ends, which lost 8 bases and 0 bases, there was a span of 8 bases. The chain's CDR3 is CASRGNSNQPQHF. Here the CDR3 DNA reads TGTGCCAGCCGGGGGAATAGCAATCAGCCCCAGCATTTT.

This clonotype appeared a few times. The chain employs TRBV7-2 and TRBJ2-1; 15 nucleotides agree with TRBD2. Germline CDR1 SGHTA, CDR2 FQGNSA. There are 17 residues in the CDR3. Trimming removed 5 bases from V and 7 bases from J; junction bases left unmatched: 9. The CDR3 loop is CASSARTSGRGVNEQFF. The CDR3, as DNA: TGTGCCAGCAGCGCCCGGACTAGCGGGAGGGGGGTTAATGAGCAGTTCTTC. The complete variable domain, with remaining parts taken from reference TRBV7-2 and TRBJ2-1, reads GAGVSQSPSNKVTEKGKDVELRCDPISGHTALYWYRQSLGQGLEFLIYFQGNSAPDKSGLPSDRFSAERTGGSVSTLTIQRTQQEDSAVYLCASSARTSGRGVNEQFFGPGTRLTVL.

The chain is built from TRBV12-3 or TRBV12-4 and TRBJ1-5; the D is unclear. Trimming shortened V by 7 bases and J by 0 bases, and 10 bases separated the two germline ends. This CDR3 is built from 14 residues. CDR3 nucleotide sequence: TGTGCCAGCACCCTAACATATAGCAATCAGCCCCAGCATTTT. The encoded protein is CASTLTYSNQPQHF.